Listed below are T cell receptor beta chains from one sample, sequenced in a study of vaccination and CD4 T cells after COVID-19. For these TCRs, the target antigens are not known. TCRdb passed the PCR reads through MiXCR, listing each CDR3 protein once. The sample has 15,000 to 25,000 distinct CDR3 sequences, around two fifths seen once. The sequenced sample was cultured CD4+ T cells from blood. Source of these receptors: a human donor with COVID-19. Both conserved end residues are part of each CDR3. The D gene is left open where the match is weak. Some rows have no size entry. The others give once, few or many, or a class for an expanded clone.

j_call clone_size v_call d_call cdr3_aa cdr3_nt
TRBJ1-6 few TRBV2 TRBD1 CASGTDRVESPLHF TGTGCCAGCGGAACTGACAGGGTGGAGTCACCCCTCCACTTT
TRBJ2-2 - TRBV2 - CASSPPGGFVSTGELFF TGTGCCAGCAGCCCCCCAGGCGGGTTCGTATCCACCGGGGAGCTGTTTTTT
TRBJ2-3 - TRBV5-1 TRBD2 CASSLVGGGDTDTQYF TGCGCCAGCAGCTTGGTGGGCGGGGGAGACACAGATACGCAGTATTTT
TRBJ1-1 - TRBV12-3/TRBV12-4 - CASSLVPVSTEAFF TGTGCCAGCAGTTTAGTCCCGGTGAGCACTGAAGCTTTCTTT
TRBJ2-2 few TRBV21-1 - CASSKGGPPDTGELFF TGTGCCAGCAGCAAAGGGGGACCTCCGGACACCGGGGAGCTGTTTTTT
TRBJ2-1 few TRBV6-1 TRBD2 CAALTTSGVSYNEQFF TGTGCCGCCTTGACGACTAGCGGGGTCTCCTACAATGAGCAGTTCTTC
TRBJ2-7 - TRBV7-7 TRBD2 CASSLALGGGGGEQYF TGTGCTAGCAGCTTAGCGCTGGGCGGGGGGGGCGGCGAGCAGTACTTC
TRBJ1-3 - TRBV18 - CASSPRGNTIYF TGTGCCAGCTCACCAAGGGGCAACACCATATATTTT
TRBJ2-1 - TRBV7-2 - CASSLMSGFLPYEQFF TGTGCCAGCAGCTTAATGTCGGGGTTCCTCCCCTATGAGCAGTTCTTC
TRBJ1-5 - TRBV18 - CASSPGAGTNQPQHF TGTGCCAGCTCACCAGGGGCCGGCACCAATCAGCCCCAGCATTTT
TRBJ2-2 few TRBV7-8 - CASSLVPGNTGELFF TGTGCCAGCAGCTTAGTCCCAGGGAACACCGGGGAGCTGTTTTTT
TRBJ1-5 medium-sized TRBV6-2/TRBV6-3 - CASSYSGGRYSNQPQHF TGTGCCAGCAGTTACTCGGGCGGACGGTATAGCAATCAGCCCCAGCATTTT
TRBJ2-1 - TRBV12-3/TRBV12-4 TRBD2 CASGENSGANEQFF TGTGCCAGCGGGGAAAATAGCGGGGCGAATGAGCAGTTCTTC
TRBJ1-5 - TRBV30 - CAWTSQGVGNQPQHF TGTGCCTGGACTTCCCAAGGGGTGGGCAATCAGCCCCAGCATTTT
TRBJ2-3 few TRBV7-2 - CASSLGPRVDTQYF TGTGCCAGCAGCTTAGGGCCTAGGGTAGATACGCAGTATTTT
TRBJ2-7 - TRBV15 TRBD2 CATSSGLAGAPYEQYF TGTGCCACCAGCTCCGGGTTAGCGGGGGCGCCCTACGAGCAGTACTTC
TRBJ1-1 - TRBV9 - CASSVAGSNTEAFF TGTGCCAGCAGCGTAGCTGGCTCGAACACTGAAGCTTTCTTT
TRBJ1-1 - TRBV11-3 TRBD1 CASSLSLLSGGGVNTEAFF TGTGCCAGCAGCTTAAGCCTTCTCTCAGGGGGCGGTGTGAACACTGAAGCTTTCTTT
TRBJ2-2 - TRBV19 TRBD2 CASTAAGGVPGELFF TGTGCCAGTACAGCAGCGGGGGGCGTACCCGGGGAGCTGTTTTTT
TRBJ1-2 few TRBV7-8 - CASSLGQDYGYTF TGTGCCAGCAGCTTAGGACAGGACTATGGCTACACCTTC
TRBJ1-2 few TRBV19 TRBD1 CASSIGGTGYGYTF TGTGCCAGTAGTATAGGGGGGACAGGCTATGGCTACACCTTC
TRBJ1-6 few TRBV9 - CASSTPSPLHF TGTGCCAGCAGTACTCCCTCACCCCTCCACTTT
TRBJ1-5 few TRBV27 - CASRTAFNQPQHF TGTGCCAGCCGGACAGCGTTTAATCAGCCCCAGCATTTT
TRBJ1-2 few TRBV6-2/TRBV6-3 - CASSYSTQTANYGYTF TGTGCCAGCAGTTATTCGACCCAGACAGCAAACTATGGCTACACCTTC
TRBJ2-2 - TRBV9 - CASSVRTENTGELFF TGTGCCAGCAGCGTTAGGACAGAGAACACCGGGGAGCTGTTTTTT
TRBJ2-3 - TRBV11-2 - CASSLDGRHTDTQYF TGTGCCAGCAGCTTAGACGGGAGACACACAGATACGCAGTATTTT
TRBJ2-2 - TRBV20-1 - CSAEGRDRAPTGELFF TGCAGTGCCGAAGGGAGAGACAGAGCCCCCACCGGGGAGCTGTTTTTT
TRBJ1-4 - TRBV7-9 TRBD1 CASSSGTGDTNEKLFF TGTGCCAGCAGCTCCGGAACAGGGGATACTAATGAAAAACTGTTTTTT
TRBJ1-4 once TRBV12-3/TRBV12-4 - CASRPASTGSGEKLFF TGTGCCAGCAGACCCGCTAGCACAGGATCTGGTGAAAAACTGTTTTTT
TRBJ1-6 - TRBV7-2 - CASSLEVSYPLHF TGTGCCAGCAGCTTAGAGGTATCGTATCCCCTCCACTTT
TRBJ2-7 - TRBV7-8 TRBD2 CASSLLGTSEQYF TGTGCCAGCAGCTTACTCGGGACTAGCGAGCAGTACTTC
TRBJ1-6 - TRBV5-8 TRBD1 CASRRQGLSFNSPLHF TGTGCCAGCAGACGACAGGGCTTGTCGTTTAATTCACCCCTCCACTTT
TRBJ2-3 few TRBV7-9 - CASSLGIGIGTDTQYF TGTGCCAGCAGCCTGGGTATCGGGATCGGCACAGATACGCAGTATTTT
TRBJ2-2 - TRBV9 TRBD2 CASSRTSGGAGNTGELFF TGTGCCAGCAGCCGGACTAGCGGGGGGGCCGGGAACACCGGGGAGCTGTTTTTT
TRBJ1-3 - TRBV18 TRBD1 CASSPQGFSSSGNTIYF TGTGCCAGCTCCCCACAGGGGTTCTCGTCCTCTGGAAACACCATATATTTT
TRBJ2-2 - TRBV7-9 TRBD1 CASSIGQDSGELFF TGTGCCAGCAGCATCGGACAGGACAGCGGGGAGCTGTTTTTT
TRBJ1-2 few TRBV5-1 TRBD1 CASSFGQGGYTF TGCGCCAGCAGCTTCGGACAGGGTGGCTACACCTTC
TRBJ2-5 - TRBV12-3/TRBV12-4 - CASSFSGRWGQETQYF TGTGCCAGCAGTTTTTCCGGCCGGTGGGGTCAAGAGACCCAGTACTTC
TRBJ2-1 - TRBV11-1 - CASSLAGDNEQFF TGTGCCAGCAGCTTAGCAGGGGACAATGAGCAGTTCTTC
TRBJ2-3 - TRBV21-1 - CASSKIGRTRDPDTQYF TGTGCCAGCAGCAAAATTGGGAGGACTAGGGACCCAGATACGCAGTATTTT
TRBJ1-1 - TRBV2 - CASSPTMNTEAFF TGTGCCAGCAGTCCTACAATGAACACTGAAGCTTTCTTT
TRBJ1-2 few TRBV24-1 - CATSDFSRVYGYTF TGTGCCACCAGTGATTTTTCCCGGGTCTATGGCTACACCTTC
TRBJ2-5 - TRBV7-7 - CASSSTGRRETQYF TGTGCTAGCAGTTCGACAGGGAGGCGAGAGACCCAGTACTTC
TRBJ2-1 - TRBV7-4 TRBD1 CASSATGIGNEQFF TGTGCCAGCAGCGCGACAGGGATCGGCAATGAGCAGTTCTTC